This record covers a single TCR beta chain. Sequencing used immunoSEQ multiplex PCR; TCRdb keeps in-frame clones, though not all of them. This table has about 100,000 clones, 90% to 95% appearing once. This specimen belongs to a study of PD-L1 blockade in urothelial cancer. Study as a whole: A median approximately 150,000 T cells were found in blood samples.

Between 1 and 8 samples, pretreatment and on-treatment, were given by each patient. Germline CDR1 MNHEY, CDR2 SMNVEV (reference sequence). V gave up 5 bases and J gave up 3 bases; unmatched junction bases: 6. This CDR3 comprises 14 residues. The V gene is TRBV27, the J gene TRBJ2-7; 8 bases are shared with TRBD1. Sequenced material: PBMCs, taken around atezolizumab (anti-PD-L1) treatment. The TCR originated in a woman at least 80 years old with urothelial cancer. The CDR3 loop is CASSRPTGGYEQYF. In DNA, the CDR3 is TGTGCCAGCAGTCGCCCCACAGGGGGCTACGAGCAGTACTTC.